This T cell receptor beta chain is drawn from a study of PD-L1 blockade in urothelial cancer. For the study at large: Blood was analyzed 3 weeks (second dose) and 6 weeks after treatment start. Each blood sample yielded a median of roughly 150,000 T cells.

V shed 0 bases, J shed 0 bases, and the junction held 2 bases outside the gene matches. CDR1 and CDR2 from the germline V gene are LGHNA and YSLEER. The CDR3 has 17 residues. Samples were collected from each patient before treatment and during treatment. Each patient gave between 1 and 8 of them in total. The investigators introduced synthetic TCR analog templates into each PCR as spikes. Sequencing used immunoSEQ multiplex PCR; TCRdb keeps in-frame clones, though not all of them. The data show more than 80,000 clones, with roughly 87% seen just once and more than 9% held by the top ten. The sequencing here drew on PBMCs, taken around atezolizumab (anti-PD-L1) treatment. The genes are TRBV4-3 and TRBJ2-2; 9 nucleotides match TRBD2. This TCR was recovered from a man in his 70s with urothelial cancer. Here the CDR3 reads CASSQEVAGANTGELFF. In DNA, the CDR3 is TGCGCCAGCAGCCAAGAGGTAGCGGGAGCGAACACCGGGGAGCTGTTTTTT.